The subject of this entry is one T cell receptor beta chain. Its antigen is still unknown. No clone much larger than this one lies a single base away; base qualities are absent. Enrolling through a virtual design, the prospective study's participants ranged in age from roughly 18 to 95 years and lived across roughly 23 United States geographic areas. Cohort assignment in the prospective study relied on participant-reported clinical history from a screening survey and a study questionnaire. ImmuneRACE Cohort 3 recovered participants were defined by two consecutive negative NP/OP PCR tests, healthcare professional clearance, or symptom resolution. In the prospective study, mobile phlebotomists collected whole blood, serum and a nasopharyngeal or oropharyngeal swab from each participant. Over a roughly 2-month period, participants in the prospective study had the option of providing additional blood draws and questionnaires. Blood samples from the prospective study were shipped frozen or at room temperature prior to DNA extraction.

The data originate from a study of blood T cell repertoires in COVID-19 (dated by TCRdb to the early 2020s). As for the study more broadly: The collaborator samples originated in the United States, Italy and Spain and spanned the acute and convalescent phases of COVID-19. Sample metadata almost always included a de-identified subject ID, COVID-19 status, age in years and sex. Deeply sampled blood TCRbeta repertoires from subjects exposed to, actively infected with, or recovered from COVID-19 were included in the dataset. The repertoires were released in a freely available public database meant as a resource for research on the immune response to SARS-CoV-2. The samples were drawn from two sources: the first 160 participants of the ongoing ImmuneRACE study, and 1,200 or so subjects contributed by 6 global collaborators. The prospective study material was composed of cDNA or gDNA derived from T cells, B-cell-depleted T cells, or PBMCs. Where available, HLA class I and class II types were taken from metadata supplied by the sample provider and were not determined by assay-based typing.

The CDR3 goes from the cysteine to the phenylalanine over 13 residues. The only DNA kept is the CDR3, 39 bases in frame from the first base. The immunoSEQ Assay, a bias-controlled multiplex PCR, was used to amplify TCRbeta CDR3 regions from genomic DNA. The original methods were these. Within the assay, amplification of reference gene primers was used to estimate how many nucleated cells each sample contained. To quantify the absolute abundance of each unique TCRbeta CDR3 rearrangement, sequence reads were collapsed and filtered. For each sample, productive Simpson clonality was calculated by taking the square root of Simpson's diversity index across productive rearrangements. TCRdb took this table from immuneACCESS and kept in-frame rearrangements with V and J called. Such tables lack part of the clones; where checked against another copy, unresolved V genes explain under half of the gap, and the rest is unexplained. V and J calls and clone size are copied from that table; D and trimming were computed from the DNA. The sample data list under 450,000 clones, and around 83% of these were observed just once. Approximately 4.7% of the sample belongs to the ten largest clones.

The paper's findings and limits, for the study overall: How much clinical and demographic metadata was included differed by source and by participant, and the metadata was provided uncurated.

The chain links TRBV21-1 with TRBJ2-5; TRBD2 is the table's D call and was not checked against the DNA. TRBV21-1 is a recognized pseudogene. Material for sequencing was PBMCs or T cells enriched from blood (not recorded which). The clonotype originates from a woman aged 50 to 60 who had recovered from COVID-19. The nucleotide sequence is given as TGTGCCAGCATGACAGAGGCGGGGGAGACCCAGTACTTC. It translates to CASMTEAGETQYF.